The 24 T cell receptor beta chains below come from one sample, sequenced in a study of cytomegalovirus exposure and HLA in healthy donors. TCRdb keeps only in-frame clones here, not all; method: immunoSEQ multiplex PCR. This sample carries fewer than 200,000 clones, under 95% of them seen once, and the ten largest clones take around 3%. The material sequenced was PBMCs. These receptors all stem from a woman under 30 in good health and CMV-seropositive.

This rearrangement joins TRBV5-4 to TRBJ1-2, with a weak D call TRBD1 (5 bases). In germline, CDR1 is SGHNT, CDR2 YYREEE (reference sequence). The CDR3 length is 14 residues. Trimming pared 6 bases from V and 3 bases from J, leaving 15 bases between. The CDR3 loop reads CASTTGGGDYGYTF. Written as DNA, the CDR3 is TGTGCCAGCACCACGGGCGGGGGGGACTATGGCTACACCTTC.

V usage is TRBV5-4 and J usage is TRBJ2-5; TRBD1 matches at 7 bases. From germline, CDR1 is SGHNT and CDR2 YYREEE (reference sequence). The CDR3 loop spans 15 amino acids. V lost 2 bases, J lost 5 bases, and 9 bases stayed unmatched. The CDR3, as DNA: TGTGCCAGCAGCTTACAAGCAGGGGGACGGGAGACCCAGTACTTC. Translation gives CASSLQAGGRETQYF. Looking up the rest from reference TRBV5-4 and TRBJ2-5 gives the full variable domain: ETGVTQSPTHLIKTRGQQVTLRCSSQSGHNTVSWYQQALGQGPQFIFQYYREEENGRGNFPPRFSGLQFPNYSSELNVNALELDDSALYLCASSLQAGGRETQYFGPGTRLLVL.

The chain couples TRBV2 to TRBJ2-5; a weak D match, TRBD2 (6 bases). The CDR3 spans 14 residues. Trimming stripped 3 bases from V and 2 bases from J, with 10 bases between. Germline CDR1 SNHLY, CDR2 FYNNEI. The CDR3 DNA sequence: TGTGCCAGCAGTGATGGTAGCGGACAAGAGACCCAGTACTTC. Protein sequence: CASSDGSGQETQYF. The complete variable domain, with remaining parts taken from reference TRBV2 and TRBJ2-5, reads EPEVTQTPSHQVTQMGQEVILRCVPISNHLYFYWYRQILGQKVEFLVSFYNNEISEKSEIFDDQFSVERPDGSNFTLKIRSTKLEDSAMYFCASSDGSGQETQYFGPGTRLLVL.

The gene calls are TRBV28 and TRBJ1-4; D perhaps matches TRBD1 (5 bases). The CDR3 covers 15 residues. In germline, CDR1 is MDHEN, CDR2 SYDVKM. Deletions cut 2 bases from V and 7 bases from J, with 14 bases between. DNA for the CDR3: TGTGCCAGCAGTTTAAGGAGGGGTTGGGGTGAAAAACTGTTTTTT. As protein: CASSLRRGWGEKLFF.

The rearrangement uses TRBV27 and TRBJ2-3, with 8 bases lining up with TRBD2. After removal of 9 bases from V and 2 bases from J, the junction contained 16 bases not matched to a gene. This CDR3 has 17 residues. The germline V gene encodes CDR1 MNHEY and CDR2 SMNVEV (reference sequence). Written as DNA, the CDR3 is TGTGCCAGTACCCCGTCCACTAGCGGTCGCCTCACAGATACGCAGTATTTT. Translating gives CASTPSTSGRLTDTQYF.

The chain uses TRBV6-1 and TRBJ2-7; TRBD1 matches 7 bases. Germline CDR1 and CDR2: MNHNS and SASEGT. With 4 bases clipped from V and 2 bases from J, the junction kept 5 bases outside the gene matches. The CDR3 has 14 amino acids. CDR3 in amino acids: CASSATGIPYEQYF. The CDR3, as DNA: TGTGCCAGCAGTGCGACAGGGATCCCCTACGAGCAGTACTTC.

This clone was recorded once. The chain combines TRBV19 with TRBJ1-2; perhaps TRBD1 as D (6 bases). The CDR3 loop spans 15 amino acids. CDR1 and CDR2 (germline): LNHDA, SQIVND (reference sequence). V dropped 3 bases and J dropped 4 bases, with 15 bases sitting between them. CDR3 residues: CASSIGLQGSYGYTF. CDR3 DNA: TGTGCCAGTAGTATTGGGTTACAGGGAAGCTATGGCTACACCTTC. The whole variable domain, filled in from reference TRBV19 and TRBJ1-2, reads DGGITQSPKYLFRKEGQNVTLSCEQNLNHDAMYWYRQDPGQGLRLIYYSQIVNDFQKGDIAEGYSVSREKKESFPLTVTSAQKNPTAFYLCASSIGLQGSYGYTFGSGTRLTVV.

V gene TRBV6-6 combines with J gene TRBJ1-2; perhaps TRBD1 as D (5 bases). V was trimmed by 7 bases and J by 13 bases, leaving 25 bases between them. Germline V CDR1 and CDR2: MNHNY, SVGAGI (reference sequence). The CDR3 covers 14 residues. CDR3 loop: CASNSVQTGLTATF. In nucleotides, the CDR3 is TGTGCCAGCAATTCCGTTCAAACAGGTTTAACGGCCACCTTC.

This chain connects TRBV5-1 to TRBJ2-4; 7 positions agree with TRBD2. This CDR3 contains 13 residues. The trim removed 2 bases at V and 6 bases at J, leaving 2 bases unmatched. Germline CDR1 is SGHRS and CDR2 is YFSETQ. CDR3 in DNA: TGCGCCAGCAGCTTAGCGGGGTTAAACATTCAGTACTTC. Translation: CASSLAGLNIQYF.

This chain links TRBV4-3 with TRBJ2-7; 7 bases are a match to TRBD2. This CDR3 region has 15 residues. With V trimmed by 0 bases and J by 3 bases, 5 bases remained unmatched. CDR1 LGHNA and CDR2 YSLEER come from the germline V gene. The CDR3: CASSQEGTTFYEQYF. The CDR3 region has the DNA TGCGCCAGCAGCCAAGAGGGGACTACCTTCTACGAGCAGTACTTC.

The CDR3 protein is CSVVAGGQETQYF. In DNA, the CDR3 is TGCAGCGTAGTAGCGGGGGGGCAAGAGACCCAGTACTTC. The V and J genes are TRBV29-1 and TRBJ2-5; 11 nucleotides align to TRBD2. Looked up from germline, CDR1 is SQVTM and CDR2 is ANQGSEA. Trimming at V came to 6 bases and at J to 2 bases, leaving 2 bases not matched to a gene. This CDR3 is 13 amino acids long.

V usage is TRBV28 and J usage is TRBJ2-7, with D maybe TRBD1 (6 bases). Germline V gene lookup returns CDR1 MDHEN and CDR2 SYDVKM. The CDR3 extends over 14 amino acids. Trimming pared 11 bases from V and 0 bases from J, leaving 17 bases between. CDR3 amino acids: CAAETGQGSYEQYF. In DNA form, the CDR3 reads TGTGCCGCAGAAACGGGACAAGGCTCCTACGAGCAGTACTTC.

This clone has just one count. V usage is TRBV5-1 and J usage is TRBJ1-4, with D unresolved. The CDR3 consists of 15 residues. The germline V gene has CDR1 SGHRS and CDR2 YFSETQ. V was pared by 0 bases and J by 5 bases, with 11 bases between. The CDR3, as DNA: TGCGCCAGCAGCTTGGCCGCTCAGTCCAATGAAAAACTGTTTTTT. Amino acids: CASSLAAQSNEKLFF. The full variable domain, rest sourced from reference TRBV5-1 and TRBJ1-4, is KAGVTQTPRYLIKTRGQQVTLSCSPISGHRSVSWYQQTPGQGLQFLFEYFSETQRNKGNFPGRFSGRQFSNSRSEMNVSTLELGDSALYLCASSLAAQSNEKLFFGSGTQLSVL.

V gene TRBV4-3 combines with J gene TRBJ2-7; weak D call: TRBD2 (5 bases). The V gene lost 0 bases and the J gene lost 0 bases, with 9 bases spanning the gap. The CDR3 is 15 amino acids. The germline CDR1 and CDR2 sequences are LGHNA and YSLEER. The CDR3 loop is CASSQDTGYSYEQYF. CDR3 DNA: TGCGCCAGCAGCCAAGACACGGGGTACTCCTACGAGCAGTACTTC.

This chain links TRBV29-1 with TRBJ2-5; tentative D call: TRBD1 (5 bases). CDR1 SQVTM and CDR2 ANQGSEA come from the germline V gene. Trimming stripped 7 bases from V and 0 bases from J, with 21 bases between. CDR3 length: 16 residues. The CDR3 reads CSGLLTDTSYQETQYF. CDR3 sequence (DNA): TGCAGCGGACTGCTGACAGACACCTCGTACCAAGAGACCCAGTACTTC.

The J gene is TRBJ2-7, the V gene TRBV2; 7 bases map to TRBD2. CDR1 is SNHLY and CDR2 is FYNNEI in the germline V gene. Germline trimming cut 8 bases from V and 4 bases from J; bases unmatched to any gene: 5. CDR3 size: 12 residues. This CDR3 is CASLTSRYEQYF. As DNA, the CDR3 is TGTGCCAGCCTGACTAGCCGTTACGAGCAGTACTTC.

This chain links TRBV7-6 with TRBJ2-3; D ambiguous. CDR3 length: 15 residues. The V end lost 1 base, the J end lost 4 bases, and 12 bases lay between the germline ends. The germline V gene has CDR1 SGHVS and CDR2 FNYEAQ. CDR3 sequence (DNA): TGTGCCAGCAGCTTAGGTAGTAGCTCGGCAGATACGCAGTATTTT. This sequence encodes CASSLGSSSADTQYF.

Of note for this clone: One junction end disagrees with the germline gene, perhaps due to a read error. This chain links TRBV4-1 with TRBJ2-4, with 8 bases that match TRBD1. This CDR3 is built from 13 residues. Germline CDR1 reads MGHRA; CDR2 reads YSYEKL. CDR3 region: CASSHVGQGWIRF. Here the CDR3 DNA reads TGCGCCAGCAGCCACGTAGGACAGGGTTGGATCCGATTC.

The chain joins TRBV5-4 to TRBJ2-2; 9 bases agree with TRBD2. The germline CDR1 and CDR2 sequences are SGHNT and YYREEE (reference sequence). The CDR3 has 17 amino acids. After removal of 4 bases from V and 7 bases from J, the junction contained 14 bases not matched to a gene. CDR3: CASSRKTGLASGGELFF. As DNA, the CDR3 is TGTGCCAGCAGCAGGAAAACGGGACTAGCCTCCGGCGGGGAGCTGTTTTTT.

V and J are TRBV7-9 and TRBJ2-7; D is unresolved. V was cut by 3 bases and J by 3 bases, with 9 bases left in between. Germline V CDR1 and CDR2: SEHNR, FQNEAQ (reference sequence). The CDR3 runs 13 residues. The CDR3 region is CASSLGDNYEQYF. In DNA form, the CDR3 reads TGTGCCAGCAGCTTGGGTGACAACTACGAGCAGTACTTC.

On this clone: Within the sample, other DNA sequences also encode this same CDR3. The V gene is TRBV5-1, the J gene TRBJ2-3, with a possible D match to TRBD2 (6 bases). V lost 4 bases to trimming and J lost 0 bases, with 15 bases between them. There are 16 residues in the CDR3. Germline values: CDR1 SGHRS, CDR2 YFSETQ. The CDR3 nucleotides read TGCGCCAGCAGCCTAGTAGCGGAAACTAGCACAGATACGCAGTATTTT. It is translated as CASSLVAETSTDTQYF.

The chain recombines TRBV18 with TRBJ2-5, with a tentative D call TRBD2 (5 bases). Trimming took off 6 bases at V and 5 bases at J, with 13 bases between the two ends. This CDR3 comprises 13 residues. Germline V gene lookup returns CDR1 KGHSH and CDR2 LQKENI. The CDR3 here is CASSFEGTETQYF. As DNA, the CDR3 is TGTGCCAGCTCTTTCGAGGGAACTGAGACCCAGTACTTC.

This clone was recorded once. The chain recombines TRBV7-9 with TRBJ1-2; D is perhaps TRBD1 (6 bases). Per the germline V gene, CDR1 is SEHNR and CDR2 is FQNEAQ (reference sequence). Trimming left V 5 bases short and J 7 bases short, with 20 bases between. The CDR3 covers 15 residues. CDR3 in amino acids: CASSQPTDSDGGYTF. CDR3 nucleotide sequence: TGTGCCAGCAGCCAACCCACGGACAGTGATGGTGGCTACACCTTC.

The rearrangement joins TRBV29-1 to TRBJ1-2, with D possibly matching TRBD1 (6 bases). The CDR3 length is 13 residues. Germline V CDR1 and CDR2: SQVTM, ANQGSEA. V was clipped by 7 bases and J by 8 bases, with 20 bases between them. Written as DNA, the CDR3 is TGCAGCGCCATACCACAGGGATTTAGGGGCTACACCTTC. It codes for CSAIPQGFRGYTF.